Listed here is a single T cell receptor (beta chain). Antigen: not known. Populations obtained by sorting all exceeded 95% purity. This record comes from a study of beta chain features in type 1 diabetes. Regarding the study as a whole: A moderate, significant TCRB CDR3 shortening appeared in type 1 diabetes across four CD4+ subsets.

cDNA synthesis used the whole RNA isolate, giving expressed TCRB sequences. Libraries were prepared by immunoSEQ multiplex PCR; TCRdb keeps only in-frame clonotypes and omits some of them. Altogether some 290,000 clones are present, approximately 25% being singletons, with the ten largest covering about 0.011%. Sequencing was carried out using naive CD4+ T cells from blood. The sequence came from a woman aged 25 to 39 with type 1 diabetes.

DNA of the CDR3: TGTGCCAGCAGTGAGTCCACAGGGATATCGGGGGCCAACGTCCTGACTTTC. It is translated as CASSESTGISGANVLTF. The rearrangement joins TRBV25-1 to TRBJ2-6, with D possibly matching TRBD1 (6 bases). The CDR3 totals 17 residues. Germline CDR1 and CDR2: MGHDK and SYGVNS. V lost 3 bases and J 4 bases, leaving 16 bases between the germline ends.